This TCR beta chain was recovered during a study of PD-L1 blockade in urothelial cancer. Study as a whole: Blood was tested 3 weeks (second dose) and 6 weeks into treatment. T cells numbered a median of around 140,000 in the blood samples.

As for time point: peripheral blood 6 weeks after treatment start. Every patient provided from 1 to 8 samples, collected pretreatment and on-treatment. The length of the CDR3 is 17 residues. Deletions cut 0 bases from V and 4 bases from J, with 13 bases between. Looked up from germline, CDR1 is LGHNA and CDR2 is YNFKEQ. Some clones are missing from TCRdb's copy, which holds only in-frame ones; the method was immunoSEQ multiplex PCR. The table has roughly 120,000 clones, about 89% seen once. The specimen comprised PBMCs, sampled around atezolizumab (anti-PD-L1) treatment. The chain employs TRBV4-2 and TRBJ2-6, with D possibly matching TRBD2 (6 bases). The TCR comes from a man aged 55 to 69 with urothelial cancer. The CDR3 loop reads CASSQDSSVAGANVLTF. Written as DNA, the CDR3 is TGTGCCAGCAGCCAAGATTCTAGCGTGGCCGGGGCCAACGTCCTGACTTTC.